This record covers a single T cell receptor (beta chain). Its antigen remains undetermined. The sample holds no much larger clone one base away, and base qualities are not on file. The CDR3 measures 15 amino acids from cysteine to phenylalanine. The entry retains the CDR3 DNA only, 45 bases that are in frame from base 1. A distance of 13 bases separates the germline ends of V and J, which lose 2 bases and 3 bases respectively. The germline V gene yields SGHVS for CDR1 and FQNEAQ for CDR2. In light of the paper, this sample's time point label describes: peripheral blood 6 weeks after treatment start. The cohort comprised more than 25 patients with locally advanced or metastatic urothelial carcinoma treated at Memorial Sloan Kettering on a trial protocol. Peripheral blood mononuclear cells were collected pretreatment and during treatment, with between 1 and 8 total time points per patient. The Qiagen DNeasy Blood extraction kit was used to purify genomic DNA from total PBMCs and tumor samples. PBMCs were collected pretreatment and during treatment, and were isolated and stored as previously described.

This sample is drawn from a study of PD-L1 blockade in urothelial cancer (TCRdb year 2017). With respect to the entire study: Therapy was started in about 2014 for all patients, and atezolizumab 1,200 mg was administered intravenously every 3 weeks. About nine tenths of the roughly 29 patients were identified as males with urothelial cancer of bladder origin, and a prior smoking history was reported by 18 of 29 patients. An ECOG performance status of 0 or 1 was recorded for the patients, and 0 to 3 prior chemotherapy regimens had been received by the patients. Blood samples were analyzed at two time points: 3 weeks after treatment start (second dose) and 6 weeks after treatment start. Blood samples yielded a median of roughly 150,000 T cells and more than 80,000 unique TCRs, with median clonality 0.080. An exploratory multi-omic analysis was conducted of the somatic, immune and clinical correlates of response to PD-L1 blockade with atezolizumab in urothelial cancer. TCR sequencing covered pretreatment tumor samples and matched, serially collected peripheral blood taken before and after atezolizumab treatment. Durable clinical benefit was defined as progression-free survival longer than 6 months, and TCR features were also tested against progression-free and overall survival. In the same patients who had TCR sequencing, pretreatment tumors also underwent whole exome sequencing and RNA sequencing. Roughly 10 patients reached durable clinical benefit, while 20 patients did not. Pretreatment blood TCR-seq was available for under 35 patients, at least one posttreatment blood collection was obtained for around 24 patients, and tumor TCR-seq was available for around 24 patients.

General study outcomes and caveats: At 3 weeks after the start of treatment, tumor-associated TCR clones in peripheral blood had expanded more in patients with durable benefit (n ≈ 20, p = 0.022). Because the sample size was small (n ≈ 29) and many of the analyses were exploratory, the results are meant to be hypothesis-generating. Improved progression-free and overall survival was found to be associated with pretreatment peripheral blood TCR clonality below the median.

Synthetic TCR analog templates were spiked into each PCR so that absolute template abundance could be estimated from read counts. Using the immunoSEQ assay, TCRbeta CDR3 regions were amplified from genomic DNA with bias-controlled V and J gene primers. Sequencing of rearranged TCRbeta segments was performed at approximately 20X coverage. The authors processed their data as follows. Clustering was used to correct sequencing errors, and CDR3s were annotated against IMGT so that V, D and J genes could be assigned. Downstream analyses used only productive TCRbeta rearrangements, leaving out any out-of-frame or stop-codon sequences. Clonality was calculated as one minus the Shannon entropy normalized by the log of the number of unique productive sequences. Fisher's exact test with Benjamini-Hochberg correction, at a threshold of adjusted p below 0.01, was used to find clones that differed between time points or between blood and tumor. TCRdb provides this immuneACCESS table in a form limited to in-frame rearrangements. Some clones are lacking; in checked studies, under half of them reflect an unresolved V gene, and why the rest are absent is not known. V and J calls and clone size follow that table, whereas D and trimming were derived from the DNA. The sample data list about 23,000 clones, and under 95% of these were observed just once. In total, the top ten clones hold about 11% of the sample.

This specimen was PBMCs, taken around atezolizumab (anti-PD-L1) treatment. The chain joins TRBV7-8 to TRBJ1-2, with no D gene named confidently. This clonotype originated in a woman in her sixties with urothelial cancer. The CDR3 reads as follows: CASSLFRDGDYGYTF. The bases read TGTGCCAGCAGCTTATTCCGCGACGGGGACTATGGCTACACCTTC.